The T cell receptor beta chain under discussion was sequenced for a study of T cells in Graves' hyperthyroidism and ophthalmopathy. In this sample, this clonotype turned up many times. The antigen is not known. The germline V gene encodes CDR1 SGHVS and CDR2 FNYEAQ. CDR3 size: 16 residues. V lost 0 bases to trimming and J lost 3 bases; unmatched junction nucleotides: 7. Researchers took RNA transcripts and amplified the TCR beta CDR3 regions from them. When the TCR CDR3 underwent first-round RT-PCR, the HTBI primer set was used. One entry per CDR3 protein, called by TCRdb with MiXCR from the multiplex PCR reads. This table holds under 130,000 distinct CDR3 sequences, approximately 48% found once. Findings and limits, study-wide: Blood also contained most expanded thyroid clonotypes above 0.001.

Patients counted as stable if ophthalmopathy did not develop within 18 months. Material for sequencing was blood. The source of this sequence is a man in his forties with Graves' hyperthyroidism. The V gene is TRBV7-6, the J gene TRBJ2-7; 8 nucleotides align to TRBD1. CDR3 in amino acids: CASSLASGQAFYEQYF. The CDR3, as DNA: TGTGCCAGCAGCTTAGCATCGGGACAGGCCTTCTACGAGCAGTACTTC.